Below are 29 T cell receptor beta chains sequenced from a single sample in a study of T-cell memory formation after mild COVID-19. TCRdb recomputed calls from the 5' RACE reads with MiXCR, one row per CDR3 protein. The sample includes roughly 240,000 distinct CDR3 sequences, around 15% of them seen just once. The specimen sequenced was PBMCs or a T cell subset sorted from them (not recorded which). All receptors derive from a man between 18 and 29 years old who had mild COVID-19 (a few samples of this study predate the infection). Cell type and time point are not known.

This clonotype appeared a few times. The chain combines TRBV7-2 with TRBJ2-1, with 10 bases lining up with TRBD2. CDR1 and CDR2 (germline): SGHTA, FQGNSA. The CDR3 has 14 residues. The ends lost 4 bases at V and 10 bases at J; junction bases unmatched: 7. The CDR3 spells CASSSSGGLGEQFF. CDR3 bases: TGTGCCAGCAGCTCTAGCGGGGGCCTGGGGGAGCAGTTCTTC.

The chain combines TRBV28 with TRBJ2-5; 7 bases are a match to TRBD1. Trimming at V came to 6 bases and at J to 1 base, leaving 8 bases not matched to a gene. CDR3 length: 15 residues. CDR1 and CDR2 (germline): MDHEN, SYDVKM. The DNA for the CDR3 is TGTGCCAGCAGCCCCCTCGACAGGGTCCAAGAGACCCAGTACTTC. It yields the protein CASSPLDRVQETQYF.

As for this clonotype: A much more abundant neighbour one base away suggests this may be a read error. CDR3 protein: CASSGYRDNTGELFF. CDR3 sequence (DNA): TGTGCCAGCAGTGGATACAGGGACAACACCGGGGAGCTGTTTTTT. V usage is TRBV25-1 and J usage is TRBJ2-2, with TRBD1 as a possible D gene (6 bases). The CDR3 has 15 amino acids. From germline, CDR1 is MGHDK and CDR2 SYGVNS. Trimming left V 4 bases short and J 2 bases short, with 11 bases between.

This clonotype was observed a few times. The chain employs TRBV29-1 and TRBJ2-1, with 11 nucleotides matching TRBD2. After removal of 4 bases from V and 14 bases from J, the junction contained 10 bases not matched to a gene. The CDR3 has 13 residues. Looked up from germline, CDR1 is SQVTM and CDR2 is ANQGSEA. The CDR3 sequence: CSVAQNLAGGKFF. The CDR3, as DNA: TGCAGCGTTGCCCAAAACTTAGCGGGGGGGAAGTTCTTC.

J is TRBJ1-5 and V is TRBV4-1; tentatively, D is TRBD1 (6 bases). Germline V gene lookup returns CDR1 MGHRA and CDR2 YSYEKL. The CDR3 spans 15 residues. V was pared by 5 bases and J by 0 bases, with 11 bases between. This CDR3 reads CASSSRTDSNQPQHF. In DNA, the CDR3 is TGCGCCAGCAGCTCCCGGACAGATAGCAATCAGCCCCAGCATTTT.

The sample holds a few counts of this clonotype. The chain is built from TRBV19 and TRBJ2-5; the D gene is possibly TRBD2 (5 bases). Trimming pared 3 bases from V and 5 bases from J, leaving 10 bases between. The CDR3 has 13 amino acids. CDR1 LNHDA and CDR2 SQIVND come from the germline V gene (reference sequence). CDR3 protein: CASSILRGETQYF. The CDR3 DNA reads as TGTGCCAGTAGTATCCTCCGAGGGGAGACCCAGTACTTC.

This clonotype appeared a few times. The chain joins TRBV5-1 to TRBJ1-2; D uncertain. The CDR3 loop spans 14 amino acids. V was shortened by 4 bases and J by 8 bases, with 18 bases between the two germline ends. Germline V gene data show CDR1 as SGHRS and CDR2 as YFSETQ. The CDR3: CASSGTGDQDGYTF. The DNA of the CDR3 is TGCGCCAGCAGCGGCACGGGTGACCAAGACGGCTACACCTTC.

This clonotype has more than one count but fewer than ten. This CDR3 reads CASSFRDREETQYF. The CDR3 nucleotides are TGCGCCAGCAGCTTCCGGGACAGGGAAGAGACCCAGTACTTC. The chain is built from TRBV5-1 and TRBJ2-5; 9 positions agree with TRBD1. After removal of 2 bases from V and 3 bases from J, the junction contained 2 bases not matched to a gene. Per germline, CDR1 SGHRS and CDR2 YFSETQ. The CDR3 runs to 14 residues.

In its sample, this clonotype was seen many times. The chain joins TRBV5-1 to TRBJ2-3, with 10 bases aligning to TRBD2. The CDR3 spans 17 residues. The germline gives CDR1 SGHRS, CDR2 YFSETQ. V was clipped by 0 bases and J by 5 bases; unmatched bases: 9. The CDR3 DNA sequence: TGCGCCAGCAGCTTGGCCACGGCGCCTAGCGGGGGAGATACGCAGTATTTT. It codes for CASSLATAPSGGDTQYF. The whole variable domain, filled in from reference TRBV5-1 and TRBJ2-3, reads KAGVTQTPRYLIKTRGQQVTLSCSPISGHRSVSWYQQTPGQGLQFLFEYFSETQRNKGNFPGRFSGRQFSNSRSEMNVSTLELGDSALYLCASSLATAPSGGDTQYFGPGTRLTVL.

The table lists this clonotype with a few counts. J is TRBJ1-3 and V is TRBV13; D ambiguous. The CDR3 extends over 14 amino acids. The ends were cut back, 5 bases at V and 3 bases at J, with 11 bases in the middle. The germline V gene encodes CDR1 PRHDT and CDR2 FYEKMQ (reference sequence). The CDR3 DNA sequence: TGTGCCAGCAGCCGGGGTCAGATTGGAAACACCATATATTTT. It encodes CASSRGQIGNTIYF.

The V call is TRBV3-1, the J call TRBJ2-5; weak D call: TRBD1 (6 bases). Germline assignment: CDR1 LGHDT and CDR2 YNNKEL (reference sequence). Between the trimmed V and J ends, which lost 2 bases and 2 bases, there was a span of 9 bases. The CDR3 has 14 residues. The CDR3 nucleotides read TGTGCCAGCAGCCAAAGGGGGACACAAGAGACCCAGTACTTC. As protein: CASSQRGTQETQYF.

This clonotype was picked up a small number of times. The rearrangement uses TRBV4-3 and TRBJ1-2; D call uncertain. The CDR3 is 12 residues long. Germline CDR1 LGHNA, CDR2 YSLEER. V shed 0 bases and J shed 8 bases, with 7 bases lying between them. The CDR3 here is CASSQDRSGYTF. The DNA for the CDR3 is TGCGCCAGCAGCCAAGATCGAAGCGGCTACACCTTC.

This clonotype has more than one count but fewer than ten. This CDR3 reads CASSDIPGDPNYGYTF. CDR3 nucleotide sequence: TGCGCCAGCAGCGACATCCCAGGAGACCCTAACTATGGCTACACCTTC. This chain links TRBV5-1 with TRBJ1-2; D not certain. Trimming took off 4 bases at V and 0 bases at J, with 16 bases between the two ends. The CDR3 sequence is 16 residues long. Germline loops: CDR1 SGHRS, CDR2 YFSETQ. Variable domain in full (rest from reference TRBV5-1 and TRBJ1-2): KAGVTQTPRYLIKTRGQQVTLSCSPISGHRSVSWYQQTPGQGLQFLFEYFSETQRNKGNFPGRFSGRQFSNSRSEMNVSTLELGDSALYLCASSDIPGDPNYGYTFGSGTRLTVV.

The chain is built from TRBV4-3 and TRBJ2-1; TRBD2 agrees at 8 bases. Looked up from germline, CDR1 is LGHNA and CDR2 is YSLEER. The CDR3 totals 15 residues. Trimming cost V 2 bases and J 7 bases; bases outside gene matches: 7. CDR3 bases: TGCGCCAGCAGCCAATCGGGACTAGAAGGTAATGAGCAGTTCTTC. As protein: CASSQSGLEGNEQFF.

This rearrangement joins TRBV20-1 to TRBJ2-1, with D perhaps TRBD1 (6 bases). Germline CDR1 and CDR2: DFQATT and SNEGSKA (reference sequence). Trimming cost V 3 bases and J 4 bases, with 22 bases left between them. This CDR3 is 17 amino acids long. CDR3 amino acids: CSASSGTTRGMYNEQFF. In DNA, the CDR3 is TGCAGTGCTAGCTCCGGTACTACTAGGGGGATGTACAATGAGCAGTTCTTC.

Only a few counts were recorded for this clonotype. This chain connects TRBV4-2 to TRBJ1-5; maybe TRBD1 (6 bases). The germline gives CDR1 LGHNA, CDR2 YNFKEQ. With 1 base removed from V and 3 bases from J, the gap between germline ends came to 10 bases. The CDR3 loop spans 15 amino acids. The CDR3 loop reads CASSQAAGDNQPQHF. CDR3 in DNA: TGTGCCAGCAGCCAAGCGGCAGGGGACAATCAGCCCCAGCATTTT.

This clonotype was detected only a few times. The V and J genes are TRBV21-1 and TRBJ2-2; the table names TRBD1, a call not compared with the DNA. TRBV21-1 is described as a pseudogene. CDR3 size: 12 residues. The CDR3 DNA is TGTGCCAGCAGCAAACTCCGGGCCATACTGTTTTTT. Its translation: CASSKLRAILFF.

The table lists this clonotype with a few counts. This rearrangement joins TRBV6-5 to TRBJ2-7; TRBD1 aligns across 7 bases. Germline CDR1 is MNHEY and CDR2 is SVGAGI. This CDR3 has 14 amino acids. After removal of 2 bases from V and 3 bases from J, the junction contained 4 bases not matched to a gene. The CDR3 sequence: CASSYAHRGYEQYV. The CDR3 region has the DNA TGTGCCAGCAGTTACGCCCACAGGGGCTACGAGCAGTACGTC.

This clonotype has only a few counts. This chain uses TRBV5-1 with TRBJ2-2, with D unresolved. Germline V gene sequence: CDR1 SGHRS, CDR2 YFSETQ. CDR3 length: 14 amino acids. V lost 0 bases, J lost 0 bases, and 3 bases lay in between. This chain's CDR3 is CASSLVTNTGELFF. Here the CDR3 DNA reads TGCGCCAGCAGCTTGGTAACGAACACCGGGGAGCTGTTTTTT.

This clonotype was detected a few times. This CDR3 is CSARTGTNYGYTF. The CDR3 nucleotides read TGCAGCGCCCGGACAGGGACTAACTATGGCTACACCTTC. This sequence joins TRBV29-1 and TRBJ1-2; TRBD1 matches at 8 bases. Germline-derived CDR1 and CDR2 are SQVTM and ANQGSEA. V trimming: 7 bases; J trimming: 0 bases; junction bases outside the gene matches: 4. The CDR3 is 13 residues long.

This clonotype was counted between two and nine times. The chain carries TRBV5-1 and TRBJ2-5; 9 positions agree with TRBD1. CDR3 size: 15 residues. Germline CDR1 SGHRS, CDR2 YFSETQ. V was pared by 7 bases and J by 2 bases, with 9 bases of the junction left unmatched. DNA for the CDR3: TGCGCCAGCGCCGATATCGGGACAGGGCAAGAGACCCAGTACTTC. Its translation is CASADIGTGQETQYF. Together with reference TRBV5-1 and TRBJ2-5, the CDR3 gives the full variable domain: KAGVTQTPRYLIKTRGQQVTLSCSPISGHRSVSWYQQTPGQGLQFLFEYFSETQRNKGNFPGRFSGRQFSNSRSEMNVSTLELGDSALYLCASADIGTGQETQYFGPGTRLLVL.

J is TRBJ2-3 and V is TRBV6-4; 11 bases fit TRBD2. The V gene's germline CDR1 is MRHNA and CDR2 SNTAGT. This CDR3 region has 18 residues. With V trimmed by 0 bases and J by 3 bases, 8 bases remained unmatched. The CDR3 loop is CASSDSTQTSGGTDTQYF. The CDR3 DNA sequence: TGTGCCAGCAGTGACTCGACGCAAACTAGCGGGGGTACAGATACGCAGTATTTT.

V and J are TRBV7-9 and TRBJ1-5; D call uncertain. The length of the CDR3 is 14 residues. Germline CDR1 reads SEHNR; CDR2 reads FQNEAQ (reference sequence). Trimming removed 5 bases from V and 9 bases from J, with 17 bases in between. The CDR3 region is CASSPAEYSGPQHF. CDR3 nucleotide sequence: TGTGCCAGCAGCCCGGCCGAGTACTCAGGGCCCCAGCATTTT.

This chain uses TRBV4-2 with TRBJ2-5; D is unresolved. V dropped 2 bases and J dropped 2 bases, with 21 bases sitting between them. Germline CDR1 is LGHNA and CDR2 is YNFKEQ. The CDR3 contains 18 residues. The CDR3 bases are TGTGCCAGCAGCCAAAGGCCCCCGGACCTTTTGCGGCAAGAGACCCAGTACTTC. Translated, it gives CASSQRPPDLLRQETQYF.

The gene calls are TRBV27 and TRBJ2-1; D call uncertain. Germline V CDR1 and CDR2: MNHEY, SMNVEV (reference sequence). V was cut by 2 bases and J by 7 bases, with 6 bases left in between. The CDR3 is 12 amino acids. CDR3 DNA: TGTGCCAGCAGTTTAAAAGGGAATGAGCAGTTCTTC. Residues: CASSLKGNEQFF.

This clonotype was seen repeatedly, ten times or more. CDR3 residues: CASSPARTQETQYF. CDR3 coding DNA: TGTGCCAGCAGCCCAGCCCGGACTCAAGAGACCCAGTACTTC. This chain connects TRBV7-2 to TRBJ2-5, with D perhaps TRBD2 (5 bases). The CDR3 totals 14 residues. Trimming took off 5 bases at V and 2 bases at J, with 12 bases between the two ends. Looked up from germline, CDR1 is SGHTA and CDR2 is FQGNSA.

This clonotype has only one observation. This chain joins TRBV21-1 and TRBJ1-5; TRBD1, the table's D call, lacks a check against the DNA. TRBV21-1 is deemed a pseudogene. CDR3 length: 15 residues. The chain's CDR3 is CASSKGQGADQPQHF. The CDR3 DNA follows: TGTGCCAGCAGCAAGGGTCAGGGGGCGGATCAGCCCCAGCATTTT.

This clonotype was detected only a few times. The chain links TRBV7-9 to TRBJ1-6; TRBD1 might be the D (6 bases). Germline CDR1 reads SEHNR; CDR2 reads FQNEAQ (reference sequence). This CDR3 is built from 15 residues. The V end lost 5 bases, the J end lost 6 bases, and 14 bases lay between the germline ends. Here the CDR3 DNA reads TGTGCCAGCAGCCCCAGTTGGGGGGCTAATTCACCCCTCCACTTT. It encodes CASSPSWGANSPLHF.

This clonotype has just a few counts. V and J are TRBV25-1 and TRBJ2-1, with 8 nucleotides matching TRBD2. From germline, CDR1 is MGHDK and CDR2 SYGVNS. There are 15 residues in the CDR3. V trimming: 1 base; J trimming: 8 bases; junction bases outside the gene matches: 7. CDR3 in DNA: TGTGCCAGCAGTGAATCGGGACTAGGGCGCTATGAGCAGTTCTTC. Translated: CASSESGLGRYEQFF.